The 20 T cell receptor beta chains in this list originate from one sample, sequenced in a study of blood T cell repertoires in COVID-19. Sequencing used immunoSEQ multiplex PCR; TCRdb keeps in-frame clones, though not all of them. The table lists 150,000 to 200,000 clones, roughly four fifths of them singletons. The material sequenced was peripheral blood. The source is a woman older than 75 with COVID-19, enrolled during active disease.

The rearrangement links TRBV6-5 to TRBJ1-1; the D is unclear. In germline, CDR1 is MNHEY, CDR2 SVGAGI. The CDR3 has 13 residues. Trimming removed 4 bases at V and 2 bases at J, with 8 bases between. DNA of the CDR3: TGTGCCAGCAGTTGGGCGGGAAACACTGAAGCTTTCTTT. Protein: CASSWAGNTEAFF.

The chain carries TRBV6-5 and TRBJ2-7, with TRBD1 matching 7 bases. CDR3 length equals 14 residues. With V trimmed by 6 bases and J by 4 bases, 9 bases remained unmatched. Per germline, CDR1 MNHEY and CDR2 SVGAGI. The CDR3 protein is CASSLRTGTYEQYF. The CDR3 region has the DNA TGTGCCAGCAGCCTACGGACAGGCACTTACGAGCAGTACTTC.

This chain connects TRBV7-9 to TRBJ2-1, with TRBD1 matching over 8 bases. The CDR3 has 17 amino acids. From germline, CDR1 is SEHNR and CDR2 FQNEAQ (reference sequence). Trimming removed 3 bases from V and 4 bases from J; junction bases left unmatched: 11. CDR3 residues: CASSFLRDRNPYNEQFF. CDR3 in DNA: TGTGCCAGCAGCTTTTTAAGGGACAGGAACCCTTACAATGAGCAGTTCTTC.

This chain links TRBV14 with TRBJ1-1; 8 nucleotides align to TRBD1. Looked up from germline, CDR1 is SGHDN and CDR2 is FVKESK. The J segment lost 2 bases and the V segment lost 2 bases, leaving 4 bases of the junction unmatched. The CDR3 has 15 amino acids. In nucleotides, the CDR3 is TGTGCCAGCAGCCAATTGGACAGGGCCAACACTGAAGCTTTCTTT. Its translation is CASSQLDRANTEAFF.

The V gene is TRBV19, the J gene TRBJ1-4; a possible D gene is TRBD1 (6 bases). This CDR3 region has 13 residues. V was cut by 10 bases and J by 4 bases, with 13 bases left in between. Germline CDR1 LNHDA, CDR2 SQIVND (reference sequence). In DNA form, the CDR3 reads TGTGCCACCTCGGACAGCGGTAATGAAAAACTGTTTTTT. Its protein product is CATSDSGNEKLFF.

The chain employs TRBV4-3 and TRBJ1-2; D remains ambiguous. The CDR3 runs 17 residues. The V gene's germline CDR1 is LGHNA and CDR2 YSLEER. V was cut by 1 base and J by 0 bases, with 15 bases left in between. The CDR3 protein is CASSQGFEAGPNYGYTF. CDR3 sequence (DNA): TGCGCCAGCAGCCAAGGATTTGAAGCAGGTCCTAACTATGGCTACACCTTC.

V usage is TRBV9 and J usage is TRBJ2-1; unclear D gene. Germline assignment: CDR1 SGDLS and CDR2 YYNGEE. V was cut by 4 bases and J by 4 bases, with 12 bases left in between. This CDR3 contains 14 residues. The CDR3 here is CASSPFDSYNEQFF. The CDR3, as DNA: TGTGCCAGCAGCCCCTTTGACTCATACAATGAGCAGTTCTTC.

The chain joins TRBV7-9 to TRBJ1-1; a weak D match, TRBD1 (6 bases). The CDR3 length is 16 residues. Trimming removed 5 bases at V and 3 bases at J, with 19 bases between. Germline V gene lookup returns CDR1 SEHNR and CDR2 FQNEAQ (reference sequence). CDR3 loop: CASSPSGGLVDTEAFF. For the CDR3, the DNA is TGTGCCAGCAGCCCGAGCGGGGGGCTCGTGGACACTGAAGCTTTCTTT.

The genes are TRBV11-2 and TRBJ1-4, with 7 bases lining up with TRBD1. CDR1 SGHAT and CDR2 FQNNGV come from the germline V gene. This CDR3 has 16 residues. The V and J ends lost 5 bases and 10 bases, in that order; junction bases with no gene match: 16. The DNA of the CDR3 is TGTGCCAGCAGCAGTGGACAGGTCTGGAACCGCGGAAAACTGTTTTTT. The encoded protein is CASSSGQVWNRGKLFF.

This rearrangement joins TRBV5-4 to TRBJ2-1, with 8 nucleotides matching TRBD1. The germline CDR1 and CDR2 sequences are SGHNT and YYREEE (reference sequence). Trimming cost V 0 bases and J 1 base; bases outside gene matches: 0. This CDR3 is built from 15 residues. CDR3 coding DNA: TGTGCCAGCAGCTTGGGGACAGGGTCCTACAATGAGCAGTTCTTC. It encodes CASSLGTGSYNEQFF.

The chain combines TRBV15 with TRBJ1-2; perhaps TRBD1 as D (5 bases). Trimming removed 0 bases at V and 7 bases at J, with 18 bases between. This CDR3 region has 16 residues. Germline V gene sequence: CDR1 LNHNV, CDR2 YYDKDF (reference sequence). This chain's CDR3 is CATSRDRGQAPVGYTF. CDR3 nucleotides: TGTGCCACCAGCAGAGATAGGGGTCAGGCTCCGGTTGGCTACACCTTC.

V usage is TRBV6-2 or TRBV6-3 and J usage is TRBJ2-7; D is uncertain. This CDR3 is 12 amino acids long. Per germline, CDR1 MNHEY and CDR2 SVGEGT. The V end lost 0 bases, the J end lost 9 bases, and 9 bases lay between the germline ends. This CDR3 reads CASSYSSQSQYF. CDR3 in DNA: TGTGCCAGCAGTTACTCCTCGCAGTCGCAGTACTTC.

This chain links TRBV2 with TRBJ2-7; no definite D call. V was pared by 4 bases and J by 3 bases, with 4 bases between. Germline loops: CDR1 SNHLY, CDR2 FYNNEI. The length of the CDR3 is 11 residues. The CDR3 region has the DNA TGTGCCAGCAGTGTCTTCTACGAGCAGTACTTC. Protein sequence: CASSVFYEQYF.

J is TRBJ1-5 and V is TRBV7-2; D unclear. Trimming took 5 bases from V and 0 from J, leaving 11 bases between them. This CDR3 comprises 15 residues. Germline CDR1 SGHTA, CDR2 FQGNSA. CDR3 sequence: CASSPRTLSNQPQHF. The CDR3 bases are TGTGCCAGCAGCCCTAGGACTCTTAGCAATCAGCCCCAGCATTTT. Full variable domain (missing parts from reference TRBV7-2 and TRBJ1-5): GAGVSQSPSNKVTEKGKDVELRCDPISGHTALYWYRQSLGQGLEFLIYFQGNSAPDKSGLPSDRFSAERTGGSVSTLTIQRTQQEDSAVYLCASSPRTLSNQPQHFGDGTRLSIL.

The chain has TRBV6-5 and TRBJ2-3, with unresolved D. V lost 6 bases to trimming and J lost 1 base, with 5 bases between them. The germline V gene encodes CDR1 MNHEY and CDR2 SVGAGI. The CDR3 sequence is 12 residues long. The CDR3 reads CASSRGTDTQYF. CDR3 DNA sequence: TGTGCCAGCAGCCGGGGCACAGATACGCAGTATTTT.

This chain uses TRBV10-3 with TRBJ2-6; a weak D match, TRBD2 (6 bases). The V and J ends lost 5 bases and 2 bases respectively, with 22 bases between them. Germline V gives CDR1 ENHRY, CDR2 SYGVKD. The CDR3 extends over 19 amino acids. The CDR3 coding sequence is TGTGCCATCAGTTCCCCGGGACTCCGGGAAAAGGCTGGGGCCAACGTCCTGACTTTC. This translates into CAISSPGLREKAGANVLTF.

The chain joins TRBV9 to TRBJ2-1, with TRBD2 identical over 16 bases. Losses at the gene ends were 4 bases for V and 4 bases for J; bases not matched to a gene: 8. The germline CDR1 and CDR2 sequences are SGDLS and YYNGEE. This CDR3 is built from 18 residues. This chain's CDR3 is CASSPPGLAGGSYNEQFF. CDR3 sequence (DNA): TGTGCCAGCAGCCCTCCGGGACTAGCGGGGGGGTCTTACAATGAGCAGTTCTTC.

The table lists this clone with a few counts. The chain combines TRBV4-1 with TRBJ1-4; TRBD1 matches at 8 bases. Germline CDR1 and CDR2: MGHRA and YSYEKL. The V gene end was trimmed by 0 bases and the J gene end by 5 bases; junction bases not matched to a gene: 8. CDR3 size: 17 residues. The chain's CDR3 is CASSQEQPGTGNEKLFF. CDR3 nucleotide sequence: TGCGCCAGCAGCCAAGAACAGCCCGGGACAGGCAATGAAAAACTGTTTTTT.

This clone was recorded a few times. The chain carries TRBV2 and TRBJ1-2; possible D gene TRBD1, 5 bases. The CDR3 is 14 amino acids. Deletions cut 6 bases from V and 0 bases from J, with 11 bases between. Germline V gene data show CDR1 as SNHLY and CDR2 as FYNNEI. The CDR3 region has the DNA TGTGCCAGCAGGCAGGGACTGTCTAACTATGGCTACACCTTC. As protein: CASRQGLSNYGYTF.

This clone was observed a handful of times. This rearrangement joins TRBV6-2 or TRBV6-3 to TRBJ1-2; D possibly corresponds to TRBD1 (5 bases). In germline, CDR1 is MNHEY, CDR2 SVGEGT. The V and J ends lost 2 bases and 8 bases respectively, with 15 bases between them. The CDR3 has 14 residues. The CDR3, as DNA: TGTGCCAGCAGTTACCTACGGGGGAACACGGGCTACACCTTC. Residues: CASSYLRGNTGYTF.